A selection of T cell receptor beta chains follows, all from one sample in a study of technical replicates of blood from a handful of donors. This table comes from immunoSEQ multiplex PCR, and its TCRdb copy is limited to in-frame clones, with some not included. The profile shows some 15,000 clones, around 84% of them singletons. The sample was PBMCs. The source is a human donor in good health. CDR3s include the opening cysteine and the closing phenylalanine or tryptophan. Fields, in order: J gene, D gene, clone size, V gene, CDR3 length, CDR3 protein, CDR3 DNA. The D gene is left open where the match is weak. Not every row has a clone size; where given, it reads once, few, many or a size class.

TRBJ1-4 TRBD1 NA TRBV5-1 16 CASSLGQGVTNEKLFF TGCGCCAGCAGCTTGGGACAGGGGGTTACTAATGAAAAACTGTTTTTT
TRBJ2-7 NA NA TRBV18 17 CASSPQNQGPMNTEQYF TGTGCCAGCTCACCACAAAATCAGGGCCCCATGAACACCGAGCAGTACTTC
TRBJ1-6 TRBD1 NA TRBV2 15 CASKVQGDRGSPLHF TGTGCCAGCAAAGTCCAGGGCGACAGGGGGTCACCCCTCCACTTT
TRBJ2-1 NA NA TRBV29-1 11 CSARAGYEQFF TGCAGCGCGAGAGCAGGTTATGAGCAGTTCTTC
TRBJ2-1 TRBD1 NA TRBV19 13 CASREQGNNEQFF TGTGCCAGTAGGGAACAGGGGAACAATGAGCAGTTCTTC
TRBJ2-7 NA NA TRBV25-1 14 CASSDSIPPYEQYF TGTGCCAGCAGTGACAGTATCCCACCCTACGAGCAGTACTTC
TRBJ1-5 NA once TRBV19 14 CASSIAGGNQPQHF TGTGCCAGTAGTATTGCAGGTGGCAATCAGCCCCAGCATTTT
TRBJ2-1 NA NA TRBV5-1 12 CASSLQNNEQFF TGCGCCAGCAGCTTGCAGAACAATGAGCAGTTCTTC
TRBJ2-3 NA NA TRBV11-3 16 CASSLGRDTFTDTQYF TGTGCCAGCAGCTTAGGCCGGGACACATTCACAGATACGCAGTATTTT
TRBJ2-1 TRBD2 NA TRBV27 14 CASSLAGVGNEQFF TGTGCCAGCAGTTTAGCGGGAGTCGGCAATGAGCAGTTCTTC
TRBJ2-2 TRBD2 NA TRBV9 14 CASSAMTSRWELFF TGTGCCAGCAGCGCCATGACTAGCCGTTGGGAGCTGTTTTTT
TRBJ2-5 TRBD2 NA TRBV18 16 CASSPFLAGGQETQYF TGTGCCAGCTCACCTTTCCTAGCGGGGGGCCAAGAGACCCAGTACTTC
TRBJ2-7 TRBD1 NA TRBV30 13 CAWGRTGYYEQYF TGTGCCTGGGGGCGGACAGGGTACTACGAGCAGTACTTC
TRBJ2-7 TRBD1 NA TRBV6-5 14 CASSYSRQGHEQYF TGTGCCAGCAGTTACTCTAGACAGGGCCACGAGCAGTACTTC
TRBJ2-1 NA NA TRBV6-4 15 CASSEGRGSYNEQFF TGTGCCAGCAGTGAGGGCAGGGGCTCCTACAATGAGCAGTTCTTC
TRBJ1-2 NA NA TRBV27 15 CASSSYPTINYGYTF TGTGCCAGCAGTTCCTATCCGACTATTAACTATGGCTACACCTTC
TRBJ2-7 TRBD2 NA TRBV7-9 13 CASSPGGSYEQYF TGTGCCAGCAGCCCGGGGGGGAGCTACGAGCAGTACTTC
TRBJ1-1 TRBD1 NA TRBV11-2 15 CASSLVGQGAIKAFF TGTGCCAGCAGCTTAGTGGGACAGGGGGCTATTAAAGCTTTCTTT
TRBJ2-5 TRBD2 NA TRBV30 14 CAWSETSLQETQYF TGTGCCTGGAGTGAGACTAGCCTCCAAGAGACCCAGTACTTC
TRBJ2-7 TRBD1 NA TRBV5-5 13 CASSLTGTYEQYF TGTGCCAGCAGCCTGACAGGGACCTACGAGCAGTACTTC
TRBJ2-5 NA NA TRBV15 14 CATSRDKNQETQYF TGTGCCACCAGCAGGGACAAAAATCAAGAGACCCAGTACTTC
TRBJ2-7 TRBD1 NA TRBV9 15 CASSPGTGGYYEQYF TGTGCCAGCAGCCCAGGGACAGGGGGCTACTACGAGCAGTACTTC
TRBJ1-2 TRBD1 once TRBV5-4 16 CASSEIRDRAKYGYTF TGTGCCAGCAGCGAAATACGGGACAGGGCTAAGTATGGCTACACCTTC
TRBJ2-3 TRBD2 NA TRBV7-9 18 CASSATGTSGREADTQYF TGTGCCAGCAGCGCTACCGGGACTAGCGGGAGGGAGGCAGATACGCAGTATTTT
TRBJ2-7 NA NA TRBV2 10 CASSGVEQYF TGTGCCAGCAGTGGAGTAGAGCAGTACTTC
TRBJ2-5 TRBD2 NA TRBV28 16 CAASGRTSGSLETQYF TGTGCCGCCAGTGGGAGGACTAGCGGGAGTTTAGAGACCCAGTACTTC
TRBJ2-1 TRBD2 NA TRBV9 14 CASSPWEGHNEQFF TGTGCCAGCAGCCCCTGGGAGGGCCACAATGAGCAGTTCTTC
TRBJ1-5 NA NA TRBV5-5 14 CASSQTRSNQPQHF TGTGCCAGCAGCCAGACACGGAGCAATCAGCCCCAGCATTTT
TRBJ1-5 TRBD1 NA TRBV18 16 CASSPPGQGDNQPQHF TGTGCCAGCTCGCCCCCGGGACAGGGGGACAATCAGCCCCAGCATTTT
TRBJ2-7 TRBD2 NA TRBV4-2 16 CASSQQGLAGAYEQYF TGTGCCAGCAGCCAACAGGGACTAGCGGGAGCCTACGAGCAGTACTTC
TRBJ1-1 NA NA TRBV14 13 CASSPQWNTEAFF TGTGCCAGCAGCCCCCAGTGGAACACTGAAGCTTTCTTT
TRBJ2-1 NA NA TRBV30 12 CAGSQGPNEQFF TGTGCCGGGTCCCAGGGTCCCAATGAGCAGTTCTTC
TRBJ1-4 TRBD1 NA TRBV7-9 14 CASSLVQGYEKLFF TGTGCCAGCAGCTTAGTACAGGGGTACGAAAAACTGTTTTTT
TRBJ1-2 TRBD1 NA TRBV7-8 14 CASSLGQGTYGYTF TGTGCCAGCAGCTTAGGACAGGGGACCTATGGCTACACCTTC
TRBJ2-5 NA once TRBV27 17 CASSLTAPSGHQETQYF TGTGCCAGCAGTTTAACAGCCCCATCCGGCCACCAAGAGACCCAGTACTTC
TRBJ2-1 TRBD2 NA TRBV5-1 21 CASSLAGGTSGREKSWNEQFF TGCGCCAGCAGCTTGGCTGGCGGGACTAGCGGGAGGGAAAAGAGTTGGAATGAGCAGTTCTTC
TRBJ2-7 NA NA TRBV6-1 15 CASSEALQGVYEQYF TGTGCCAGCAGTGAAGCGCTACAGGGAGTCTACGAGCAGTACTTC
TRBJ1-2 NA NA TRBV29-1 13 CSVEDDSGGGYTF TGCAGCGTTGAAGATGACAGCGGGGGTGGCTACACCTTC
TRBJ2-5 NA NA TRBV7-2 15 CASSFQRGGAETQYF TGTGCCAGCAGCTTCCAAAGAGGGGGGGCAGAGACCCAGTACTTC
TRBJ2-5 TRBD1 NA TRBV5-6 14 CASSSTGTGETQYF TGTGCCAGCAGCTCGACAGGGACGGGCGAGACCCAGTACTTC
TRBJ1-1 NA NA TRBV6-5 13 CASSYSRGTEAFF TGTGCCAGCAGTTACTCTAGGGGAACTGAAGCTTTCTTT
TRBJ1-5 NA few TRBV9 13 CASSAGGYQPQHF TGTGCCAGCAGCGCCGGGGGGTATCAGCCCCAGCATTTT
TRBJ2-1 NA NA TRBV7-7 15 CASSDLRSGKDEQFF TGTGCCAGCAGCGATCTAAGGTCAGGGAAAGATGAGCAGTTCTTC
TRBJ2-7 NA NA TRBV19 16 CATFQILSASSYEQYF TGTGCCACTTTCCAGATCCTTAGCGCTAGCTCCTACGAGCAGTACTTC
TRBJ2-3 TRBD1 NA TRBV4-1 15 CASSQEETGSYTQYF TGCGCCAGCAGCCAAGAAGAGACAGGGTCATATACGCAGTATTTT
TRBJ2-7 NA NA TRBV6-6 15 CASRFLGGGTYEQYF TGTGCCAGCAGATTCCTAGGGGGGGGAACCTACGAGCAGTACTTC
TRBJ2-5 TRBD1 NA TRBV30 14 CAWERDRRQETQYF TGTGCCTGGGAAAGGGACAGGCGCCAAGAGACCCAGTACTTC
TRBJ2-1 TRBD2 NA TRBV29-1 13 CSAGGGSYNEQFF TGCAGCGCGGGGGGAGGCTCCTACAATGAGCAGTTCTTC
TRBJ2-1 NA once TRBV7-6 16 CASSLVISSSYNEQFF TGTGCCAGCAGCTTAGTTATCTCGAGCTCCTACAATGAGCAGTTCTTC
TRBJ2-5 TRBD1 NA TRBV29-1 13 CSVAGTVQETQYF TGCAGCGTTGCTGGGACAGTTCAAGAGACCCAGTACTTC
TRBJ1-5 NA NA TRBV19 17 CASSIDLSPGHPAPQHF TGTGCCAGTAGTATAGATCTATCGCCGGGACACCCGGCGCCCCAGCATTTT
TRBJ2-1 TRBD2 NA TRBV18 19 CASSPSTPFIAGLNNEQFF TGTGCCAGCTCACCCTCAACACCATTTATAGCGGGACTCAACAATGAGCAGTTCTTC
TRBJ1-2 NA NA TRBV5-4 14 CASSLVPGDDGYTF TGTGCCAGCAGCTTGGTCCCAGGGGATGATGGCTACACCTTC
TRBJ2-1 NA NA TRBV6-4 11 CAGYTGNEQFF TGTGCCGGTTACACAGGGAATGAGCAGTTCTTC
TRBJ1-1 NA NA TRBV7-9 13 CASLQVMNTEAFF TGTGCCAGCCTACAGGTTATGAACACTGAAGCTTTCTTT